In its sample, the clone carrying this TCR beta chain was seen once. This sample is drawn from a study of blood T cell repertoires in COVID-19. Per the study methods: Reference gene primer amplification gave nucleated cell count estimates. Sequenced by immunoSEQ multiplex PCR; TCRdb stores in-frame clones only, minus some. V, J and clone size reflect that table, while D and trimming were determined from the DNA. The sample lists about 97,000 clones, approximately 81% occurring once. Germline V gene lookup returns CDR1 SGHRS and CDR2 YFSETQ. CDR3 length equals 15 residues. V lost 7 bases and J 4 bases, leaving 17 bases between the germline ends.

Sequenced material: peripheral blood. The chain links TRBV5-1 to TRBJ1-4; D is uncertain. The sequence was collected from a man in his 60s with acute or convalescent COVID-19. CDR3 residues: CASRLYRESNEKLFF. The CDR3 DNA reads as TGCGCCAGCCGACTATACCGAGAAAGTAATGAAAAACTGTTTTTT.